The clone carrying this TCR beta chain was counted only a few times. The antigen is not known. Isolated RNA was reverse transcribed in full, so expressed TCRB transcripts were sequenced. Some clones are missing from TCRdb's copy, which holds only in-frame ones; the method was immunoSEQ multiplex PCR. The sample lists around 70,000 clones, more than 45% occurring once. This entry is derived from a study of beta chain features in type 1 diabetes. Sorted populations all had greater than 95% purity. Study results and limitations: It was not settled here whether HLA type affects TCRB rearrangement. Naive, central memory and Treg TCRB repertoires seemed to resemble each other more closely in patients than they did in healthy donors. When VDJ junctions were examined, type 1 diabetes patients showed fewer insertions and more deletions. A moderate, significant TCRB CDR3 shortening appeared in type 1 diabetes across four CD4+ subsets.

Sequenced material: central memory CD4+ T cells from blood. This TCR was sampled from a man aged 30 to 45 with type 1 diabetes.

The CDR3 DNA reads as TGTGCCAGCTCGCCCCGGGAGAGCGGCTATGGCTACACCTTC. It yields the protein CASSPRESGYGYTF. This chain links TRBV18 with TRBJ1-2; D remains ambiguous. CDR3 length equals 14 residues. The V end lost 6 bases, the J end lost 4 bases, and 15 bases lay between the germline ends. Per germline, CDR1 KGHSH and CDR2 LQKENI.